These 17 T cell receptor beta chains were all obtained from the same sample, sequenced in a study of cytomegalovirus exposure and HLA in healthy donors. Amplification used 60 Vbeta primers and 13 Jbeta primers. Data came from immunoSEQ multiplex PCR; TCRdb stores just in-frame clones and leaves some out. The repertoire holds under 85,000 clones, 60% to 80% seen once, with about a sixth in the top ten. Sequencing used PBMCs. The receptor source for this set is a man between 35 and 55 years old in good health and CMV-seropositive.

This chain joins TRBV18 and TRBJ1-6, with a weak D call TRBD1 (6 bases). V was shortened by 6 bases and J by 8 bases, with 23 bases between the two germline ends. Germline CDR1 is KGHSH and CDR2 is LQKENI. CDR3 length: 17 amino acids. For the CDR3, the DNA is TGTGCCAGCTCCCCTTCACAGGGAATCGCTGTGGATTCACCCCTCCACTTT. It translates to CASSPSQGIAVDSPLHF.

This clone was seen more than once but under ten times. V and J are TRBV7-9 and TRBJ2-1; D gene uncertain. V was trimmed by 3 bases and J by 0 bases, leaving 9 bases between them. The CDR3 spans 15 residues. Germline lookup yields CDR1 SEHNR and CDR2 FQNEAQ (reference sequence). The DNA of the CDR3 is TGTGCCAGCAGCTTTAACCCCGGCTCCTACAATGAGCAGTTCTTC. It is translated as CASSFNPGSYNEQFF.

The sample holds a few counts of this clone. The rearrangement links TRBV10-3 to TRBJ2-3, with D tentatively TRBD1 (5 bases). The CDR3 runs to 14 residues. Trimming pared 8 bases from V and 3 bases from J, leaving 15 bases between. Germline values: CDR1 ENHRY, CDR2 SYGVKD. The CDR3 here is CAISLQDRTDTQYF. CDR3 nucleotides: TGTGCCATCTCACTACAGGATAGGACAGATACGCAGTATTTT.

This sequence joins TRBV6-5 and TRBJ2-5, with D possibly being TRBD1 (6 bases). Trimming left V 2 bases short and J 5 bases short, with 15 bases between. The length of the CDR3 is 15 residues. Germline loops: CDR1 MNHEY, CDR2 SVGAGI. CDR3 sequence: CASSYPTTGGETQYF. The DNA of the CDR3 is TGTGCCAGCAGTTACCCTACGACAGGCGGGGAGACCCAGTACTTC.

The genes are TRBV4-1 and TRBJ2-7, with 9 bases aligning to TRBD1. The CDR3 runs to 13 residues. CDR1 MGHRA and CDR2 YSYEKL come from the germline V gene. Trimming removed 3 bases from V and 6 bases from J; junction bases left unmatched: 3. The CDR3 coding sequence is TGCGCCAGCAGCCAGGGACAGGGTCGCGAGCAGTACTTC. Its protein is CASSQGQGREQYF.

This clone showed up just a few times. The chain combines TRBV19 with TRBJ2-2; TRBD1 matches at 8 bases. Germline V gives CDR1 LNHDA, CDR2 SQIVND (reference sequence). With V trimmed by 5 bases and J by 2 bases, 4 bases remained unmatched. The CDR3 covers 15 residues. The DNA of the CDR3 is TGTGCCAGTAGTTCCGGACAGGGAAACACCGGGGAGCTGTTTTTT. Translating gives CASSSGQGNTGELFF.

The rearrangement links TRBV18 to TRBJ1-1, with D perhaps TRBD1 (5 bases). CDR1 KGHSH and CDR2 LQKENI come from the germline V gene. Between the trimmed V and J ends, which lost 2 bases and 10 bases, there was a span of 14 bases. The CDR3 length is 13 residues. CDR3 protein: CASSPTDSSAAFF. CDR3 DNA sequence: TGTGCCAGCTCACCAACCGACAGTTCGGCAGCTTTCTTT.

This chain joins TRBV5-4 and TRBJ2-7, with TRBD1 identical over 8 bases. This CDR3 is 16 amino acids long. With 4 bases clipped from V and 5 bases from J, the junction kept 14 bases outside the gene matches. Germline CDR1 and CDR2: SGHNT and YYREEE (reference sequence). CDR3 DNA sequence: TGTGCCAGCAGCGGAGGCGGGTCGGGACAGGCTAACGAGCAGTACTTC. Its translation is CASSGGGSGQANEQYF.

The genes are TRBV2 and TRBJ2-1, with 9 bases matching TRBD2. Trimming removed 3 bases from V and 7 bases from J; junction bases left unmatched: 7. The germline gives CDR1 SNHLY, CDR2 FYNNEI. This CDR3 spans 15 amino acids. CDR3 sequence reads: CASSEFSGRSNEQFF. The DNA for the CDR3 is TGTGCCAGCAGTGAGTTTAGCGGGAGAAGTAATGAGCAGTTCTTC.

The DNA of the CDR3 is TGCGCCAGCAGCTTGGTCTGGGGCCACGAGCAGTACTTC. It codes for CASSLVWGHEQYF. This chain joins TRBV5-1 and TRBJ2-7, with D tentatively TRBD1 (5 bases). V lost 0 bases to trimming and J lost 5 bases, with 9 bases between them. Germline values: CDR1 SGHRS, CDR2 YFSETQ. The CDR3 sequence is 13 residues long. The variable domain in full, completed from reference TRBV5-1 and TRBJ2-7, reads KAGVTQTPRYLIKTRGQQVTLSCSPISGHRSVSWYQQTPGQGLQFLFEYFSETQRNKGNFPGRFSGRQFSNSRSEMNVSTLELGDSALYLCASSLVWGHEQYFGPGTRLTVT.

This clone has just a few counts. The rearrangement links TRBV20-1 to TRBJ2-2, with D possibly TRBD2 on 5 matching bases. The germline CDR1 and CDR2 sequences are DFQATT and SNEGSKA (reference sequence). The CDR3 loop spans 11 amino acids. The CDR3 here is CGIAPTGELFF. CDR3 bases: TGCGGAATAGCGCCAACCGGGGAGCTGTTTTTT.

The chain recombines TRBV13 with TRBJ2-4; perhaps TRBD1 as D (5 bases). Germline-derived CDR1 and CDR2 are PRHDT and FYEKMQ (reference sequence). Trimming took off 2 bases at V and 6 bases at J, with 11 bases between the two ends. The length of the CDR3 is 14 residues. For the CDR3, the DNA is TGTGCCAGCAGCTTAAGTCAGGGTTTAAACATTCAGTACTTC. It yields the protein CASSLSQGLNIQYF.

The V and J genes are TRBV6-6 and TRBJ1-2; 10 bases are shared with TRBD1. CDR1 MNHNY and CDR2 SVGAGI come from the germline V gene (reference sequence). V lost 10 bases to trimming and J lost 4 bases; unmatched junction nucleotides: 12. The CDR3 has 15 residues. The CDR3 bases are TGTGCCATCCAGCCGGGACAGGGGTTTGGCTATGGCTACACCTTC. This translates into CAIQPGQGFGYGYTF.

This sequence joins TRBV2 and TRBJ1-5, with 8 nucleotides matching TRBD1. Germline V gives CDR1 SNHLY, CDR2 FYNNEI. J was trimmed by 6 bases and V by 7 bases; bases with no gene match: 14. The CDR3 is 16 residues long. CDR3 bases: TGTGCCAGCAATCAGCGAGACAGGGGAGAAGGTCAGCCCCAGCATTTT. Residues: CASNQRDRGEGQPQHF.

The V call is TRBV4-3, the J call TRBJ1-4, with D maybe TRBD1 (6 bases). Between the trimmed V and J ends, which lost 3 bases and 8 bases, there was a span of 16 bases. Germline loops: CDR1 LGHNA, CDR2 YSLEER. The CDR3 has 15 amino acids. The CDR3 loop is CASSQMGAQVEKLFF. The CDR3 nucleotides are TGCGCCAGCAGCCAGATGGGGGCCCAGGTCGAAAAACTGTTTTTT.

The J gene is TRBJ2-2, the V gene TRBV7-3; the D gene is possibly TRBD2 (5 bases). Germline V lookup: CDR1 SGHTA, CDR2 FQGTGA. CDR3 length: 14 residues. V gave up 5 bases and J gave up 3 bases, with 10 bases separating them. CDR3: CASSLDSYTGELFF. CDR3 coding DNA: TGTGCCAGCAGCCTGGACTCTTACACCGGGGAGCTGTTTTTT.

The genes are TRBV11-1 and TRBJ1-5; D is unresolved. Trimming left V 2 bases short and J 7 bases short, with 9 bases between. The CDR3 runs to 13 residues. Looked up from germline, CDR1 is SGHAT and CDR2 is FQDESV (reference sequence). The CDR3 DNA reads as TGTGCCAGCAGCTTAAACAGTAAGCAGCCCCAGCATTTT. This translates into CASSLNSKQPQHF. The full variable domain, its missing parts supplied by reference TRBV11-1 and TRBJ1-5, is EAEVAQSPRYKITEKSQAVAFWCDPISGHATLYWYRQILGQGPELLVQFQDESVVDDSQLPKDRFSAERLKGVDSTLKIQPAELGDSAMYLCASSLNSKQPQHFGDGTRLSIL.